The 8 T cell receptor beta chains listed next were all sequenced from one sample in a study of blood T cell repertoires in COVID-19. Generated by immunoSEQ multiplex PCR, the TCRdb table keeps only in-frame clones and is missing some. The sample consists of approximately 140,000 clones, about nine tenths of them appearing once. What was sequenced was peripheral blood. Receptor source: a woman aged 55-75 years with active or convalescent COVID-19.

This chain links TRBV3-1 (or the pseudogene TRBV3-2) with TRBJ2-3; 8 nucleotides align to TRBD2. CDR1 is LGHDT, CDR2 YNNKEL, per germline (reference sequence). The CDR3 is 17 residues long. J gave up 5 bases and V 1 base, and 11 bases lay outside the gene matches. CDR3 DNA: TGTGCCAGCAGCCAAGGGAGCGGGGGCCCGCCAGTAGATACGCAGTATTTT. Its protein product is CASSQGSGGPPVDTQYF.

On this clone itself: Other DNA sequences of this sample code for an identical CDR3. The chain carries TRBV4-3 and TRBJ2-7, with 7 positions matching TRBD1. V shed 1 base and J 0 bases; nucleotides not matched to a gene: 0. The length of the CDR3 is 14 residues. Germline values: CDR1 LGHNA, CDR2 YSLEER. This chain's CDR3 is CASSQGQGSYEQYF. The CDR3 nucleotides read TGCGCCAGCAGCCAAGGACAGGGCTCCTACGAGCAGTACTTC.

Concerning this clone: The junction and the germline gene differ at one end; a read error may be behind it. This chain links TRBV10-3 with TRBJ1-2; the D is unclear. CDR3 length: 12 residues. Germline V CDR1 and CDR2: ENHRY, SYGVKD. The chain's CDR3 is CAISESYLSNLF. DNA for the CDR3: TGTGCCATCAGTGAGTCGTACTTGTCAAATCTCTTC.

This sequence joins TRBV4-1 and TRBJ2-1; perhaps TRBD1 as D (5 bases). The V end was cut by 0 bases, the J end by 8 bases, with 17 bases between. This CDR3 is 16 amino acids long. Germline-derived CDR1 and CDR2 are MGHRA and YSYEKL. In nucleotides, the CDR3 is TGCGCCAGCAGCCAAGATTCCGCAGGGTCATGGGATGAGCAGTTCTTC. This translates into CASSQDSAGSWDEQFF.

The chain employs TRBV23-1 and TRBJ1-3, with unresolved D. TRBV23-1 is noted as an ORF with a role that remains uncertain. V lost 8 bases, J lost 1 base, and 15 bases lay in between. CDR3 length: 15 residues. The CDR3: CASRDAQASGNTIYF. The CDR3 DNA follows: TGCGCCAGCCGAGATGCCCAGGCGTCTGGAAACACCATATATTTT.

The CDR3 here is CASSLNRGYEQYF. The DNA of the CDR3 is TGTGCCAGCAGTTTGAACAGGGGATACGAGCAGTACTTC. This rearrangement joins TRBV12-3 or TRBV12-4 to TRBJ2-7; 7 nucleotides line up with TRBD1. The CDR3 runs to 13 residues. The V gene end was trimmed by 3 bases and the J gene end by 4 bases; junction bases not matched to a gene: 3.

This chain links TRBV5-3 with TRBJ1-4; 7 nucleotides align to TRBD1. TRBV5-3 carries the ORF label, with uncertain function. The length of the CDR3 is 14 residues. The trim removed 6 bases at V and 12 bases at J, leaving 14 bases unmatched. CDR3 DNA: TGTGCCAGAAATCGGGGGACAGTCATGAAAGAACTGTTTTTT. This codes for CARNRGTVMKELFF.

The count of this clone is one. V gene TRBV7-9 combines with J gene TRBJ2-7, with a weak D call TRBD2 (5 bases). The CDR3 has 15 amino acids. With 4 bases removed from V and 0 bases from J, the gap between germline ends came to 13 bases. Germline V gene data show CDR1 as SEHNR and CDR2 as FQNEAQ (reference sequence). DNA for the CDR3: TGTGCCAGCAGCTCCCGTTGGACTGACTCCTACGAGCAGTACTTC. Protein sequence: CASSSRWTDSYEQYF.